Described below is a single T cell receptor (beta chain) sequence and its context. No antigen is known for it. Other DNA sequences of this sample code for an identical CDR3. The germline V gene encodes CDR1 MDHEN and CDR2 SYDVKM. Trimming removed 2 bases from V and 3 bases from J, with 11 bases in between. The CDR3 is 14 amino acids. Sequenced by immunoSEQ multiplex PCR; TCRdb stores in-frame clones only, minus some. This sample carries approximately 190,000 clones, 84% of them seen once, and the ten largest clones take approximately 7%. The record originates from a study of cytomegalovirus exposure and HLA in healthy donors. Study results and caveats: Among TCR beta chains, those listed as cytomegalovirus-associated numbered some 170. In vitro confirmation showed three CMV-associated chains to be CMV antigen specific.

Sequencing was done on a sample of PBMCs. The chain joins TRBV28 to TRBJ2-7, with TRBD2 as a possible D gene (5 bases). This sequence was found in a man aged 18 to 29 in good health and CMV-seropositive. CDR3 protein: CASSLPGRGYEQYF. For the CDR3, the DNA is TGTGCCAGCAGTTTACCCGGACGGGGCTACGAGCAGTACTTC. The full variable domain, with the rest looked up from reference TRBV28 and TRBJ2-7, is DVKVTQSSRYLVKRTGEKVFLECVQDMDHENMFWYRQDPGLGLRLIYFSYDVKMKEKGDIPEGYSVSREKKERFSLILESASTNQTSMYLCASSLPGRGYEQYFGPGTRLTVT.